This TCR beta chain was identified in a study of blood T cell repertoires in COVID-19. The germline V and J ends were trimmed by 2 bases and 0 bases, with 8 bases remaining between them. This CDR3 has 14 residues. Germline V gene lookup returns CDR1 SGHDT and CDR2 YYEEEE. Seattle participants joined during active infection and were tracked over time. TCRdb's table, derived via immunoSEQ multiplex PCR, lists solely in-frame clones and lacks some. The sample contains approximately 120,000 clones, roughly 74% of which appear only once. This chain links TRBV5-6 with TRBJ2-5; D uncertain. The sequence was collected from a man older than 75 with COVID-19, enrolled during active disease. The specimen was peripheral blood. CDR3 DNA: TGTGCCAGCAGCTTTATGTCGGACCAAGAGACCCAGTACTTC. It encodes CASSFMSDQETQYF.